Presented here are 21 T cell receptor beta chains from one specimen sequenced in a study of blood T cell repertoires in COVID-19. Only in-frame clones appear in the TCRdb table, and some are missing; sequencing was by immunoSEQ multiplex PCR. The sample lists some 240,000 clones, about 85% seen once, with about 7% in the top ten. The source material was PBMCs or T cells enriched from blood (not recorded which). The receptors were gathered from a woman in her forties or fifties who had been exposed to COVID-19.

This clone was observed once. CDR3 nucleotide sequence: TGTGCCAGCAGGGACAGCGTTTACTATGGCTACACCTTC. As protein: CASRDSVYYGYTF. The chain uses TRBV27 and TRBJ1-2; possible D gene TRBD1, 6 bases. This CDR3 has 13 residues. Germline V gives CDR1 MNHEY, CDR2 SMNVEV (reference sequence). Trimming took 6 bases from V and 3 from J, leaving 11 bases between them.

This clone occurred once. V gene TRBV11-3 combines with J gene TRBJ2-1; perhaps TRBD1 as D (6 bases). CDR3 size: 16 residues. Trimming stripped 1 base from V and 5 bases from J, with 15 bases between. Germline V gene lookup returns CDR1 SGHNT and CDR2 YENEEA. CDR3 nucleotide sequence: TGTGCCAGCAGCTTAGGCAGGGGCTTATGGAACAATGAGCAGTTCTTC. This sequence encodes CASSLGRGLWNNEQFF.

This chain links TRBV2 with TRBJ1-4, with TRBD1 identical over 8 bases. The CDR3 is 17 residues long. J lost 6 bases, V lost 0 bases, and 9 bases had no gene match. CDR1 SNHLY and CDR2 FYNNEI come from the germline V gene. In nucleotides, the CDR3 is TGTGCCAGCAGTGAAGCGCGGTGGACAGGGATGGATGAAAAACTGTTTTTT. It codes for CASSEARWTGMDEKLFF.

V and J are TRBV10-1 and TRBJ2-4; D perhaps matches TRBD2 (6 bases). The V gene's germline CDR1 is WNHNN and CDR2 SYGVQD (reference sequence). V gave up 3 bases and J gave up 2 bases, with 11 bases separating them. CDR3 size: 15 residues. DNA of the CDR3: TGCGCCAGCAGTGATGGTAGCGGACCCAAAAACATTCAGTACTTC. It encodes CASSDGSGPKNIQYF.

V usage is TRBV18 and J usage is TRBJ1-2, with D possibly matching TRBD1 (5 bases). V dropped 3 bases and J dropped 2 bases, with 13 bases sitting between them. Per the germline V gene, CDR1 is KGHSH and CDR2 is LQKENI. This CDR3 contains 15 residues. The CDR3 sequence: CASSPGSAGNYGYTF. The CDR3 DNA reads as TGTGCCAGCTCACCCGGCTCGGCAGGGAACTATGGCTACACCTTC.

CDR3 sequence (DNA): TGTGCCAGCAGCCAGTCTACGCGGGGTGGGGAGACCCAGTACTTC. It codes for CASSQSTRGGETQYF. The gene calls are TRBV3-1 (or the pseudogene TRBV3-2) and TRBJ2-5; a possible D gene is TRBD2 (6 bases). Per germline, CDR1 LGHDT and CDR2 YNNKEL (reference sequence). The CDR3 sequence is 15 residues long. V was pared by 3 bases and J by 5 bases, with 16 bases between.

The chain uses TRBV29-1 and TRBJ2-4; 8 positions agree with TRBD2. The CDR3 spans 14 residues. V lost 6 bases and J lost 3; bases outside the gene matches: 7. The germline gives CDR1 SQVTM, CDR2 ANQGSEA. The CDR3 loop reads CSVGLSGVKNIQYF. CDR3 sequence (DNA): TGCAGCGTCGGGCTTAGCGGGGTCAAAAACATTCAGTACTTC. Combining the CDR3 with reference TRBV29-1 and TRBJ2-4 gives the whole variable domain SAVISQKPSRDICQRGTSLTIQCQVDSQVTMMFWYRQQPGQSLTLIATANQGSEATYESGFVIDKFPISRPNLTFSTLTVSNMSPEDSSIYLCSVGLSGVKNIQYFGAGTRLSVL.

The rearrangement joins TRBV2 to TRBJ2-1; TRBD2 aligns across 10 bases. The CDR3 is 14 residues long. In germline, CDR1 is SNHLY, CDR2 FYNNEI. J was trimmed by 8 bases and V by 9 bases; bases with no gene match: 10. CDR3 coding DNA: TGTGCCAGTAAACTAGCGGGATTTGGCGATGAGCAGTTCTTC. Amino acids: CASKLAGFGDEQFF.

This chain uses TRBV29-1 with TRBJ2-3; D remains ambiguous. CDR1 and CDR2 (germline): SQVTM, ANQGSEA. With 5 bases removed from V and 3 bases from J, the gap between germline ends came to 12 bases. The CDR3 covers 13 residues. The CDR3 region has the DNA TGCAGCGTTAACCAATTTCAGACAGATACGCAGTATTTT. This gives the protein CSVNQFQTDTQYF.

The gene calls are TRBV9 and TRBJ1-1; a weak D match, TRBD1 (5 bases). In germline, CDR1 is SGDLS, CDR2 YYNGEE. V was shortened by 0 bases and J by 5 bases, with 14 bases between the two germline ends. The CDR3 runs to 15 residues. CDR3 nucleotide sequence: TGTGCCAGCAGCGTAGGGCCAAGGGGTGAGACTGAAGCTTTCTTT. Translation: CASSVGPRGETEAFF.

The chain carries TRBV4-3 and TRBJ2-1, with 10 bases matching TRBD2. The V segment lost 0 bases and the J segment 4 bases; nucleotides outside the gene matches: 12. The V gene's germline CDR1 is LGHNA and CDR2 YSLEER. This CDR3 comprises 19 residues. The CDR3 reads CASSQEPAGTSGAYNEQFF. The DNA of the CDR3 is TGCGCCAGCAGCCAAGAACCCGCGGGAACTAGCGGGGCGTACAATGAGCAGTTCTTC.

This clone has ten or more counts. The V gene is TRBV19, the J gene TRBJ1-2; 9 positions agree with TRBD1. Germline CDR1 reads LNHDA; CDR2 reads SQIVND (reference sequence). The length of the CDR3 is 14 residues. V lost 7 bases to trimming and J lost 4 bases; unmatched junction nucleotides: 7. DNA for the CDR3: TGTGCCAGTACTAAGGTGACAGGGGGCTATGGCTACACCTTC. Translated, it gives CASTKVTGGYGYTF.

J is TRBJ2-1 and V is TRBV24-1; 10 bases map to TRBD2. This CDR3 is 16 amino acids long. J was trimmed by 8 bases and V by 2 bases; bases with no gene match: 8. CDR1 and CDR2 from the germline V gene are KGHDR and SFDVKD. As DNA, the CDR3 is TGTGCCACCAGTGATTCACTAGCGGGGACCGGGGATGAGCAGTTCTTC. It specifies CATSDSLAGTGDEQFF.

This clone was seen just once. CDR3 DNA sequence: TGTGCCAGCAGTGAACCTGACAGGGTGGGGTATGGCTACACCTTC. Protein sequence: CASSEPDRVGYGYTF. The rearrangement joins TRBV25-1 to TRBJ1-2, with TRBD1 identical over 7 bases. The CDR3 consists of 15 residues. Germline trimming cut 2 bases from V and 5 bases from J; bases unmatched to any gene: 8. Germline CDR1 and CDR2: MGHDK and SYGVNS.

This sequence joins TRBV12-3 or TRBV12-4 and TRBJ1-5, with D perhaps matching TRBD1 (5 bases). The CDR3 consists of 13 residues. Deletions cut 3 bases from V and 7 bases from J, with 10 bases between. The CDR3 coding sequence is TGTGCCAGCAGTTTCGGGGGGAGACAGCCCCAGCATTTT. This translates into CASSFGGRQPQHF.

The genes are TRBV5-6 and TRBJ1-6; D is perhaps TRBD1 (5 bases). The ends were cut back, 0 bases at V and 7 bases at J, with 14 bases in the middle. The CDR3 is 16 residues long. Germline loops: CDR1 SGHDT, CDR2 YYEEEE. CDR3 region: CASSLEGRGLNSPLHF. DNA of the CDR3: TGTGCCAGCAGCTTGGAAGGGAGGGGCCTAAATTCACCCCTCCACTTT.

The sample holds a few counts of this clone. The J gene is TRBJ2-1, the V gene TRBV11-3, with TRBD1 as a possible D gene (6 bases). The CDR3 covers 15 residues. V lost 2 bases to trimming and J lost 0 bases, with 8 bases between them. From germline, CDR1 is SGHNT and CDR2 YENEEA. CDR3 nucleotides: TGTGCCAGCAGCTTACAGGGGAGCTCCTACAATGAGCAGTTCTTC. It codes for CASSLQGSSYNEQFF.

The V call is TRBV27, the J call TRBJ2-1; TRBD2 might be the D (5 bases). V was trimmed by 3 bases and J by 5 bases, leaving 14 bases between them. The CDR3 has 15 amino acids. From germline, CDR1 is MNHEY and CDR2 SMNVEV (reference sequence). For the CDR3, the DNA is TGTGCCAGCAGTTTTAGTAATCGGGAAGACAATGAGCAGTTCTTC. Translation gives CASSFSNREDNEQFF.

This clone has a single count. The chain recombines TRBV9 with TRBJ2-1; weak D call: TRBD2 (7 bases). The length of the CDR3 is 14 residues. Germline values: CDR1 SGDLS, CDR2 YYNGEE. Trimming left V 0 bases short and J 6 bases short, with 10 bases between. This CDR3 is CASSVVGGANEQFF. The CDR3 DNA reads TGTGCCAGCAGCGTAGTAGGGGGGGCCAATGAGCAGTTCTTC.

In nucleotides, the CDR3 is TGTGCCAGCAGTGAAGTGGTCGGTATCTATGGCTACACCTTC. Translating it yields CASSEVVGIYGYTF. J is TRBJ1-2 and V is TRBV2, with D uncertain. CDR3 size: 14 residues. Trimming took off 1 base at V and 4 bases at J, with 10 bases between the two ends. Germline V gene data show CDR1 as SNHLY and CDR2 as FYNNEI.

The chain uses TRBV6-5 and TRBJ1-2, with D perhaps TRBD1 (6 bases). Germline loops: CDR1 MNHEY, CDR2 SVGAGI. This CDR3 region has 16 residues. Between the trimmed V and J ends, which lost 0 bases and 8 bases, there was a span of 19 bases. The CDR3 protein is CASSYSRGGGLRGYTF. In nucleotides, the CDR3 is TGTGCCAGCAGTTACTCCCGAGGGGGGGGCCTGAGAGGCTACACCTTC.